These T cell receptor beta chains were read from a single sample in a study of OX40 agonist ivuxolimab in advanced cancers. Data came from immunoSEQ multiplex PCR; TCRdb stores just in-frame clones and leaves some out. The sample holds approximately 19,000 clones, 90% seen once. Here the sequenced sample was CD4+ or CD8+ T cells sorted from blood, taken in a trial of the OX40 agonist ivuxolimab. These receptors all come from an adult with an advanced solid tumor such as melanoma, head and neck, liver or kidney cancer. CDR3s include the opening cysteine and the closing phenylalanine or tryptophan. Each record gives: V gene, D gene, clone size, J gene, CDR3 DNA, CDR3 protein. The D gene is left open where the match is weak. Not all rows give a size; the values are once, few, many and, for expanded clones, a class.

>TRBV4-2|TRBD1|NA|TRBJ1-2
TGTGCCAGCAGTCAAGCCGGGACAGGGGATGGCTACACCTTC
CASSQAGTGDGYTF
>TRBV6-4|NA|NA|TRBJ1-1
TGTGCCAGCAGGGGGGGAGTAACTGAAGCTTTCTTT
CASRGGVTEAFF
>TRBV2|NA|NA|TRBJ2-1
TGTGCCAGCACCGAAGCGGTAGCGGAGAACAATGAGCAGTTCTTC
CASTEAVAENNEQFF
>TRBV6-6|TRBD1|medium-sized|TRBJ1-1
TGTGCCAGCAGTTACGACAGGGTGGACACTGAAGCTTTCTTT
CASSYDRVDTEAFF
>TRBV27|TRBD2|NA|TRBJ2-1
TGTGCCAGCAGTCGACTAGCAGATAACAATGAGCAGTTCTTC
CASSRLADNNEQFF
>TRBV6-5|NA|once|TRBJ1-2
TGTGCCAGCAGAATCACAGGGAGCTATGGCTACACCTTC
CASRITGSYGYTF
>TRBV7-9|TRBD2|NA|TRBJ2-1
TGTGCCAGCAGCTTAGCGGGACTAGTGGGCGATGAGCAGTTCTTC
CASSLAGLVGDEQFF
>TRBV5-1|TRBD2|NA|TRBJ2-5
TGCGCCAGCAAAGGGACTAGCGGGAGCGCGCTTCAAGAGACCCAGTACTTC
CASKGTSGSALQETQYF
>TRBV7-9|NA|NA|TRBJ2-1
TGTGCCAGCAGCTTCCCCTCAGTAAATGAGCAGTTCTTC
CASSFPSVNEQFF
>TRBV28|NA|NA|TRBJ2-7
TGTGCCAGCAGCTCCGGCTCAAAGGGGTTCGAGCAGTACTTC
CASSSGSKGFEQYF
>TRBV25-1|NA|once|TRBJ2-1
TGTGCCAGCAGCCACCCCCTGGAGTCCTACAATGAGCAGTTCTTC
CASSHPLESYNEQFF
>TRBV6-5|NA|NA|TRBJ1-5
TGTGCCAGCAGTCTAGGGGGATTGGGCAATCAGCCCCAGCATTTT
CASSLGGLGNQPQHF
>TRBV7-6|TRBD2|NA|TRBJ2-7
TGTGCCAGCAGCGCCAGGGAGGGAGGTTCCTCCTACGAGCAGTACTTC
CASSAREGGSSYEQYF
>TRBV6-5|NA|NA|TRBJ2-1
TGTGCCAGCGGGAGGCAGACGAATGAGCAGTTCTTC
CASGRQTNEQFF
>TRBV6-5|TRBD2|NA|TRBJ2-1
TGTGCCAGCAGCCAGCGGGAATCCTACAATGAGCAGTTCTTC
CASSQRESYNEQFF
>TRBV13|TRBD1|NA|TRBJ2-5
TGTGCCAGCAGCTGGACGGGACAGGGGGGTGAGACCCAGTACTTC
CASSWTGQGGETQYF
>TRBV14|NA|NA|TRBJ2-7
TGTGCCAGCAGCCAAGGCGCGGGGCCTCTAGACGAGCAGTACTTC
CASSQGAGPLDEQYF
>TRBV4-3|TRBD2|once|TRBJ2-1
TGCGCCAGCAGCCAAGTCTTCACTAGCGGTACTCCCTACAATGAGCAGTTCTTC
CASSQVFTSGTPYNEQFF
>TRBV7-9|NA|NA|TRBJ2-3
TGTGCCAGCAGGCAAGGACAGCCTAGAGTGTATACGCAGTATTTT
CASRQGQPRVYTQYF
>TRBV28|NA|NA|TRBJ1-3
TGTGCCAGCAGCCCGCCCGGTGCCTTCTCTGGAAACACCATATATTTT
CASSPPGAFSGNTIYF
>TRBV29-1|TRBD1|NA|TRBJ1-1
TGCAGCGTTGGACAGGGGATATTCGGAGCTTTCTTT
CSVGQGIFGAFF
>TRBV9|TRBD2|NA|TRBJ2-1
TGTGCCAGCAGCGGAACTAGCGGGAGTTACAATGAGCAGTTCTTC
CASSGTSGSYNEQFF
>TRBV6-5|NA|NA|TRBJ2-1
TGTGCCAGCAGACGGGACCCCCTCTCCTACAATGAGCAGTTCTTC
CASRRDPLSYNEQFF
>TRBV6-1|NA|NA|TRBJ2-7
TGTGCCAGCAGTGAAGGGTTAAGTTACGAGCAGTACTTC
CASSEGLSYEQYF
>TRBV15|TRBD1|NA|TRBJ1-5
TGTGCCACCAGCAGCAGAGGACAGGTTAATCAGCCCCAGCATTTT
CATSSRGQVNQPQHF
>TRBV28|NA|NA|TRBJ2-7
TGTGCCAGCAGTTTAGGCAGGGGGGACGAGCAGTACTTC
CASSLGRGDEQYF
>TRBV6-4|TRBD2|NA|TRBJ2-1
TGTGCCAGCAGTCAGCGGGCTAGCGGATACAATGAGCAGTTCTTC
CASSQRASGYNEQFF
>TRBV5-1|NA|NA|TRBJ2-2
TGCGCCAGCAGCTTGGGGTCGGGACTCCATGACACCGGGGAGCTGTTTTTT
CASSLGSGLHDTGELFF
>TRBV29-1|NA|NA|TRBJ1-3
TGCAGCGTTGTGACAGGCTATCTCGGTAACACCATATATTTT
CSVVTGYLGNTIYF
>TRBV28|TRBD1|NA|TRBJ2-1
TGTGCCAGCAGTCTCGGGACAGGGTTGCACAATGAGCAGTTCTTC
CASSLGTGLHNEQFF
>TRBV11-2|NA|NA|TRBJ2-2
TGTGCCAGCAGCTTACAGGGATACAACACCGGGGAGCTGTTTTTT
CASSLQGYNTGELFF